This T cell receptor (beta chain) is drawn from a study of beta chain features in type 1 diabetes. Study-wide results and limits: Shorter TCRB CDR3s, moderately but significantly so, marked every one of the four CD4+ subsets in Type 1 diabetes patients. There were fewer insertions and more deletions at the VDJ junctions of type 1 diabetes patients.

Points on this clone: Its antigen is unidentified.

The whole isolated RNA underwent reverse transcription, so sequencing captured expressed TCRB transcripts. TCRdb keeps only in-frame clones here, not all; method: immunoSEQ multiplex PCR. The table has hundreds of thousands of clones, around an eighth seen once. Sorting of CD4+ naive, central memory, regulatory and stem cell-like memory cells was performed via CD45RO/CCR7/CD25/CD127/CD95/CD27. V lost 0 bases and J lost 3; bases outside the gene matches: 4. The CDR3 is 15 amino acids. This clonotype originated in a young man in good health. Sequencing input: naive CD4+ T cells from blood. The rearrangement links TRBV23-1 to TRBJ1-2, with 7 bases matching TRBD1. TRBV23-1 is filed as an ORF, its function uncertain. The CDR3 is CASSQSSGTDYGYTF. In nucleotides, the CDR3 is TGCGCCAGCAGTCAATCGTCCGGGACAGACTATGGCTACACCTTC.